This paragraph covers one T cell receptor (beta chain) sequence. It has no known antigen specificity. There are no base qualities to consult, and no much larger clone falls within one base. Peripheral blood CD8+ and CD4+ T cells from healthy donors, Susac syndrome patients and multiple sclerosis patients were profiled using high-throughput TCR beta sequencing. The Susac syndrome patients fulfilled recently defined diagnostic criteria for definite or probable disease. CD8+ TEMRA cells were enriched by FACS, while bulk CD8+ and CD4+ T cells were purified by magnetic negative isolation. Blood was drawn into EDTA tubes, processed within 24 hours, and PBMCs were isolated by density gradient centrifugation. PBMCs intended for TCR sequencing were frozen in liquid nitrogen and were later thawed in a 37 degrees C water bath. The sorted or isolated CD4+, CD8+ and CD8+ TEMRA cells had a purity of 90% or higher.

This sample is part of a study of CD8 T cells in Susac syndrome (dated by TCRdb to between 2018 and 2020). Concerning the study at large: Among the sequenced Susac syndrome patients, five or six had clinically active disease and 8 or 9 were in clinical remission. Susac syndrome patients were therapy-naive, on corticosteroids (some also receiving IVIg), or on IVIg alone at blood withdrawal. The study used repertoire sequencing to test whether antigen drove CD8+ T cell activation and differentiation in Susac syndrome. The clonality of the CD8+ T cell repertoire was compared across more than 9 healthy donors, roughly 14 Susac syndrome patients and under 18 multiple sclerosis patients.

RNA was extracted using the RNeasy kit, and roughly 0.5 to 1 microgram was reverse transcribed with random hexamers. The immunoSEQ multiplex PCR assay, which covers 54 Vbeta and 13 Jbeta segments, was used to amplify TCR beta CDR3 regions. To correct PCR amplification bias, a synthetic template baseline was used for both primer optimization and computational correction. Turning to the authors' computational methods: Reads were annotated to V, D and J genes according to IMGT and were analyzed with immunoSEQ Analyzer, with only productive sequences retained. To calculate clonality, Shannon entropy was normalized by log2 of the number of productive unique sequences and then subtracted from one. For each patient and control, public and private clones were evaluated within the 100 most prevalent clones. Clones were defined as Susac-specific when absent from the healthy and MS cohorts, from about 970 published viral clones and from other ImmuneACCESS disease sequences. The public reads were quality trimmed at Q25 with fastp and then assembled into clones with MiXCR by TCRdb, keeping productive beta chains. CDR3 protein duplicates are merged, each entry listing the most common genes and DNA. The authors' filters were not applied to this entry. This sample gives some 110,000 distinct CDR3 sequences in total; roughly 94% of them show up just once. The top ten clones comprise 0.4% to 0.5% of the sample.

Taken from the germline V gene, the CDR1 and CDR2 loops are KGHDR and SFDVKD. Counted from cysteine to phenylalanine, this CDR3 has 16 amino acids. This entry keeps only the CDR3 DNA: 48 bases, framed from base 1. V and J are trimmed by 2 bases and 3 bases, and the gene matches miss 5 bases of the junction. General study outcomes and caveats: The number of individuals in the TCR sequencing and HLA analysis was recognized as being relatively small. Roughly 15 and five Susac-specific public clones were found in the total CD8+ and CD8+ TEMRA repertoires, respectively. Clonal expansion was observed in Susac syndrome CD8+ repertoires, with the highest expansion in CD8+ TEMRA cells and greater expansion in clinically active than in remitting patients.

The source of this sequence is a human donor with Susac syndrome. The chain uses TRBV24-1 and TRBJ2-3; 9 central nucleotides agree with TRBD1. Sequenced material: CD8+ T cells from PBMCs. The CDR3 region reads CATSDSRDRATDTQYF. The DNA sequence is TGTGCCACCAGTGATTCCAGGGACAGGGCTACAGATACGCAGTATTTT.